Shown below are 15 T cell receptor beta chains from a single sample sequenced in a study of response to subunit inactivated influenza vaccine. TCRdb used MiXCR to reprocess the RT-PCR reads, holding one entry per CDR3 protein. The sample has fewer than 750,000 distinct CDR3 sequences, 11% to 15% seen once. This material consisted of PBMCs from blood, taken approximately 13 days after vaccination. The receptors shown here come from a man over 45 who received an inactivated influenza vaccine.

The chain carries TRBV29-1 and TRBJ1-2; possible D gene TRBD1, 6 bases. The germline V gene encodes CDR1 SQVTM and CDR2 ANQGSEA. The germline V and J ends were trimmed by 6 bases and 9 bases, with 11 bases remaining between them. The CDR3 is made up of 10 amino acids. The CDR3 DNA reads TGCAGCGTAGATGGACAGAGCTACACCTTC. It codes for CSVDGQSYTF.

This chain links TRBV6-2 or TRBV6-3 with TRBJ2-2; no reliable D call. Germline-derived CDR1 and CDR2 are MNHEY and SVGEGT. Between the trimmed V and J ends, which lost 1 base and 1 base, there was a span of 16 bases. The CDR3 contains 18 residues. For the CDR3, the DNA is TGTGCCAGCAGTTACTACCCCGGCCAGGCCGTGAACACCGGGGAGCTGTTTTTT. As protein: CASSYYPGQAVNTGELFF.

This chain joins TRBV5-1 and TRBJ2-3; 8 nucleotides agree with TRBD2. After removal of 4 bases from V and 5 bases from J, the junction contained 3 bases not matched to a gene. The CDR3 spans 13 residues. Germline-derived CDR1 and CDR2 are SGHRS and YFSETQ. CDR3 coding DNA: TGCGCCAGCAGCCCCGGGACTAGAGATACGCAGTATTTT. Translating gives CASSPGTRDTQYF.

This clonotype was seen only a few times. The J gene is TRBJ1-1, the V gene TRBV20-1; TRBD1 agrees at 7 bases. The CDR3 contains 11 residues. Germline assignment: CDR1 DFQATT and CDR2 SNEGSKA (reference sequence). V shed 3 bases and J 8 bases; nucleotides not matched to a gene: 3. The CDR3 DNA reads TGCAGTGCTAGGCCGGGACAGGAAGCTTTCTTT. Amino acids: CSARPGQEAFF.

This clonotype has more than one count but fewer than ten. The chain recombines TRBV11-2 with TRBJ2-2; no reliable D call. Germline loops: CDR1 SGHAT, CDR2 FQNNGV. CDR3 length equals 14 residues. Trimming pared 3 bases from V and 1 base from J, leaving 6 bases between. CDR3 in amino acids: CASSFSENTGELFF. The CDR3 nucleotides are TGTGCCAGCAGCTTTTCGGAGAACACCGGGGAGCTGTTTTTT.

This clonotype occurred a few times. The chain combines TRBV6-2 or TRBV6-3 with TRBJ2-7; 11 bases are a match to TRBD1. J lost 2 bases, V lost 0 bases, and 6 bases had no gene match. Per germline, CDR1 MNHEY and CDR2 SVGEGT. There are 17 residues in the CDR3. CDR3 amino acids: CASSYSRDRGGTYEQYF. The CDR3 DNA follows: TGTGCCAGCAGTTACTCCCGGGACAGGGGGGGAACCTACGAGCAGTACTTC.

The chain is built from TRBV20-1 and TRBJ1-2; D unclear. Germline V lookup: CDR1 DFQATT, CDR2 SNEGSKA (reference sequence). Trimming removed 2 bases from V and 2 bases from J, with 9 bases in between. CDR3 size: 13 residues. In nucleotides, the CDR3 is TGCAGTGCTAGACAGGACGCCAACTATGGCTACACCTTC. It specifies CSARQDANYGYTF.

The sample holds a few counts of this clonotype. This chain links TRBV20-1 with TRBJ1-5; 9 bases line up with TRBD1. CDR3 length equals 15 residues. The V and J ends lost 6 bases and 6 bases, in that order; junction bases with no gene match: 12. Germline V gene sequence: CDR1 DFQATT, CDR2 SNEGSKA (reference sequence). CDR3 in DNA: TGCAGTGCGTCGCTGGGACAGGGATTGGGTCAGCCCCAGCATTTT. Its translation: CSASLGQGLGQPQHF.

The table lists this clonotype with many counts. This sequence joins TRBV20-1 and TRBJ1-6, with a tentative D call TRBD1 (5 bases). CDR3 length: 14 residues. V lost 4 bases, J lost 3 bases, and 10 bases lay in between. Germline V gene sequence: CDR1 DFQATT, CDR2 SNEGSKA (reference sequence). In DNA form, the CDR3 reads TGCAGTGCTATGACAGAGATCTATAATTCACCCCTCCACTTT. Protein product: CSAMTEIYNSPLHF.

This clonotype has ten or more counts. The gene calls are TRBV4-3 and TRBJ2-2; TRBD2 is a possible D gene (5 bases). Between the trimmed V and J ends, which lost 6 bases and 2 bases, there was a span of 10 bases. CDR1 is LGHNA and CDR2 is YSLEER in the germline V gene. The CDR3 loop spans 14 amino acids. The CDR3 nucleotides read TGCGCCAGCAGGCTGCTAGCCAACACCGGGGAGCTGTTTTTT. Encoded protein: CASRLLANTGELFF.

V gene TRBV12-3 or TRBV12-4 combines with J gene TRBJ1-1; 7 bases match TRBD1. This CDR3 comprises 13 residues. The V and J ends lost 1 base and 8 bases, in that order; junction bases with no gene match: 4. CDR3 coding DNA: TGTGCCAGCAGTTTAGGTGGCAGGGGGGAAGCTTTCTTT. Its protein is CASSLGGRGEAFF.

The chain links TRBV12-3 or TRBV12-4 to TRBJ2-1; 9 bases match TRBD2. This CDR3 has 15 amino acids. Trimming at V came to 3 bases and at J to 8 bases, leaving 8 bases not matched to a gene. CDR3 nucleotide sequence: TGTGCCAGCAGTTTTAGGGGACTAGCTTTGGATGAGCAGTTCTTC. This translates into CASSFRGLALDEQFF.

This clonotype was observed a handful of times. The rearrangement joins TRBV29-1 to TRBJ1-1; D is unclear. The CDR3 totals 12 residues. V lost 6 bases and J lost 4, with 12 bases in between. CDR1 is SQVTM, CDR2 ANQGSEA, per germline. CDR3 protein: CSVRVSSTEAFF. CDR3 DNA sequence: TGCAGCGTAAGGGTATCGAGCACTGAAGCTTTCTTT.

As DNA, the CDR3 is TGTGCCAGCAGCTTCGTCCAGCGCAGGGGGCGAAATGAGCAGTTCTTC. This sequence encodes CASSFVQRRGRNEQFF. The rearrangement links TRBV7-2 to TRBJ2-1, with 8 positions matching TRBD1. Germline V gene sequence: CDR1 SGHTA, CDR2 FQGNSA. V lost 3 bases, J lost 7 bases, and 11 bases stayed unmatched. The CDR3 sequence is 16 residues long.

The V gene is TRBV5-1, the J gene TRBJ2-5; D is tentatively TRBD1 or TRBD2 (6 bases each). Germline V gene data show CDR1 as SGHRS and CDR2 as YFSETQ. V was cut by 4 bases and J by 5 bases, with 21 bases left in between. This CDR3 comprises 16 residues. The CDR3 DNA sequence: TGCGCCAGCAGCCAGGAAAAGGGGGGCCTCTTGGAGACCCAGTACTTC. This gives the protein CASSQEKGGLLETQYF.